Listed here are 30 T cell receptor beta chains from one sample, sequenced in a study of spatial heterogeneity in lung cancer. TCRdb re-called the 5' RACE reads with MiXCR, one entry per CDR3 protein. The repertoire holds about 75,000 distinct CDR3 sequences, with about 14% as singletons. Noted time point: sample taken at primary tumor resection. No cell sorting; template was whole RNA from tumor, lung tissue or PBMC. Sequencing used PBMCs, obtained at surgery. The receptors originated from a male donor with early-stage non-small cell lung cancer.

This clonotype was found many times. The CDR3 protein is CASSFAWGTGGSGYTF. For the CDR3, the DNA is TGTGCCAGCAGCTTCGCATGGGGGACAGGGGGCAGTGGCTACACCTTC. The V and J genes are TRBV7-2 and TRBJ1-2; 12 nucleotides match TRBD1. V was clipped by 3 bases and J by 7 bases; unmatched bases: 9. The CDR3 has 16 residues. CDR1 is SGHTA, CDR2 FQGNSA, per germline.

The gene calls are TRBV12-3 or TRBV12-4 and TRBJ2-1, with 9 bases that match TRBD2. V lost 0 bases, J lost 5 bases, and 5 bases stayed unmatched. The CDR3 length is 16 residues. The CDR3 spells CASSLAVGLAHNEQFF. The CDR3 bases are TGTGCCAGCAGTTTAGCGGTGGGACTAGCCCACAATGAGCAGTTCTTC.

This chain uses TRBV9 with TRBJ2-7; 12 nucleotides line up with TRBD2. The CDR3 length is 15 residues. CDR1 and CDR2 from the germline V gene are SGDLS and YYNGEE. V lost 4 bases to trimming and J lost 2 bases; unmatched junction nucleotides: 4. CDR3 amino acids: CASSSSGRGAYEQYF. The CDR3 region has the DNA TGTGCCAGCAGCTCTAGCGGGAGGGGAGCCTACGAGCAGTACTTC.

This clonotype was seen repeatedly, ten times or more. The CDR3 DNA follows: TGCGCCAGCAGCCCCGGGACTAGCGGGAAATGGTCGGGAGAGACCCAGTACTTC. It yields the protein CASSPGTSGKWSGETQYF. The chain uses TRBV4-3 and TRBJ2-5; 13 bases agree with TRBD2. Trimming at V came to 4 bases and at J to 4 bases, leaving 12 bases not matched to a gene. The germline V gene has CDR1 LGHNA and CDR2 YSLEER. There are 18 residues in the CDR3.

This clonotype was observed a handful of times. This chain uses TRBV10-3 with TRBJ1-6; D perhaps matches TRBD1 (5 bases). V lost 5 bases, J lost 5 bases, and 10 bases lay in between. Germline values: CDR1 ENHRY, CDR2 SYGVKD. This CDR3 contains 14 residues. The CDR3 sequence: CAISTGPNNSPLHF. The DNA of the CDR3 is TGTGCCATCAGTACAGGACCCAATAATTCACCCCTCCACTTT.

This clonotype was detected a few times. The chain employs TRBV7-8 and TRBJ2-1, with a weak D call TRBD2 (5 bases). V was shortened by 3 bases and J by 4 bases, with 16 bases between the two germline ends. CDR1 SGHVS and CDR2 FQNEAQ come from the germline V gene. There are 16 residues in the CDR3. For the CDR3, the DNA is TGTGCCAGCAGCTTGGTCCCGGGATACCAATACAATGAGCAGTTCTTC. Translated: CASSLVPGYQYNEQFF.

In its sample, this clonotype was seen a few times. The chain uses TRBV20-1 and TRBJ2-2, with a possible D match to TRBD2 (6 bases). The CDR3 is made up of 14 amino acids. The germline CDR1 and CDR2 sequences are DFQATT and SNEGSKA (reference sequence). Trimming stripped 6 bases from V and 2 bases from J, with 13 bases between. DNA of the CDR3: TGCAGTGCGACCGGGACTTATAACACCGGGGAGCTGTTTTTT. Translation: CSATGTYNTGELFF.

As concerns this clonotype: Relative to the germline gene, one junction end is altered; a read error may explain this. CDR3 loop: CTSSSKGGQETQYF. The CDR3 DNA reads TGTACCAGCAGTTCCAAAGGGGGACAAGAGACCCAGTACTTC. This chain connects TRBV5-4 to TRBJ2-5, with D maybe TRBD1 (6 bases). The CDR3 spans 14 residues. Germline assignment: CDR1 SGHNT and CDR2 YYREEE (reference sequence).

This clonotype was detected ten times or more. This chain links TRBV4-1 with TRBJ2-1; the D gene is possibly TRBD1 (6 bases). The CDR3 totals 17 residues. Germline V lookup: CDR1 MGHRA, CDR2 YSYEKL. V was pared by 1 base and J by 2 bases, with 15 bases between. CDR3 DNA sequence: TGCGCCAGCAGCCAAGTTTATCGGGGACAACCCTACAATGAGCAGTTCTTC. It specifies CASSQVYRGQPYNEQFF.

This clonotype was seen a handful of times. The chain recombines TRBV10-1 with TRBJ2-7, with D possibly matching TRBD2 (5 bases). Germline CDR1 reads WNHNN; CDR2 reads SYGVQD (reference sequence). V lost 4 bases and J lost 3, with 16 bases in between. CDR3 length: 15 residues. The CDR3 sequence: CASSGIRGAVYEQYF. The CDR3 DNA reads TGCGCCAGCAGTGGGATTCGGGGAGCCGTCTACGAGCAGTACTTC.

CDR3 DNA: TGTGCCAGCACCTCGGACCAATCCTACGAGCAGTACTTC. Its translation: CASTSDQSYEQYF. This rearrangement joins TRBV3-1 to TRBJ2-7; D is unresolved. The CDR3 is made up of 13 amino acids. Germline lookup yields CDR1 LGHDT and CDR2 YNNKEL (reference sequence). V was cut by 7 bases and J by 1 base, with 11 bases left in between.

The chain links TRBV11-3 to TRBJ2-5; 7 bases line up with TRBD2. Germline-derived CDR1 and CDR2 are SGHNT and YENEEA. This CDR3 spans 14 amino acids. With 3 bases clipped from V and 4 bases from J, the junction kept 5 bases outside the gene matches. This CDR3 reads CASSFGLEGETQYF. In DNA, the CDR3 is TGTGCCAGCAGCTTTGGACTAGAAGGAGAGACCCAGTACTTC. The full variable domain, its missing parts supplied by reference TRBV11-3 and TRBJ2-5, is EAGVVQSPRYKIIEKKQPVAFWCNPISGHNTLYWYLQNLGQGPELLIRYENEEAVDDSQLPKDRFSAERLKGVDSTLKIQPAELGDSAVYLCASSFGLEGETQYFGPGTRLLVL.

This clonotype was seen only a few times. The chain carries TRBV6-5 and TRBJ2-5; no clear D. CDR3 length: 13 residues. The V gene lost 4 bases and the J gene lost 4 bases, with 10 bases spanning the gap. Germline lookup yields CDR1 MNHEY and CDR2 SVGAGI. The CDR3: CASSSGRVETQYF. The CDR3 bases are TGTGCCAGCAGTTCGGGCAGAGTAGAGACCCAGTACTTC.

This chain joins TRBV10-3 and TRBJ1-1; 10 nucleotides align to TRBD1. The length of the CDR3 is 18 residues. Germline values: CDR1 ENHRY, CDR2 SYGVKD. V shed 6 bases and J 0 bases; nucleotides not matched to a gene: 13. The CDR3: CAIRAPGQGTLMNTEAFF. The CDR3 DNA sequence: TGTGCCATCAGGGCACCGGGACAGGGGACCCTCATGAACACTGAAGCTTTCTTT.

This clonotype has just a few counts. The chain employs TRBV7-2 and TRBJ1-1; D might be TRBD1 (6 bases). The V and J ends lost 10 bases and 6 bases respectively, with 21 bases between them. From germline, CDR1 is SGHTA and CDR2 FQGNSA. The CDR3 loop spans 14 amino acids. CDR3 sequence reads: CATKLKLPGAEAFF. The CDR3 DNA reads TGTGCCACCAAGTTAAAACTACCAGGGGCTGAAGCTTTCTTT.

The V and J genes are TRBV24-1 and TRBJ1-5; D possibly corresponds to TRBD1 (6 bases). V lost 3 bases and J lost 3, with 8 bases in between. The germline V gene has CDR1 KGHDR and CDR2 SFDVKD. CDR3 size: 14 residues. The CDR3 region has the DNA TGTGCCACCAGTGATCCAGGGGACAATCAGCCCCAGCATTTT. The encoded protein is CATSDPGDNQPQHF.

The sample holds a few counts of this clonotype. This rearrangement joins TRBV5-1 to TRBJ2-7; 7 bases line up with TRBD2. The CDR3 totals 15 residues. V was pared by 5 bases and J by 3 bases, with 11 bases of the junction left unmatched. Germline V gene sequence: CDR1 SGHRS, CDR2 YFSETQ. DNA of the CDR3: TGCGCCAGCAGTCTGGGGCTAGCGGAAGTCTACGAGCAGTACTTC. It encodes CASSLGLAEVYEQYF. Complete variable domain (other parts from reference TRBV5-1 and TRBJ2-7): KAGVTQTPRYLIKTRGQQVTLSCSPISGHRSVSWYQQTPGQGLQFLFEYFSETQRNKGNFPGRFSGRQFSNSRSEMNVSTLELGDSALYLCASSLGLAEVYEQYFGPGTRLTVT.

This clonotype was detected a few times. CDR3 sequence (DNA): TGCGCCAGCAGCTTGGAAAGCAGCACAGATACGCAGTATTTT. It codes for CASSLESSTDTQYF. The chain is built from TRBV5-1 and TRBJ2-3; D gene unclear. The CDR3 is made up of 14 amino acids. CDR1 is SGHRS and CDR2 is YFSETQ in the germline V gene. V lost 0 bases and J lost 0, with 5 bases in between.

The chain has TRBV11-3 and TRBJ2-7, with TRBD2 identical over 7 bases. In germline, CDR1 is SGHNT, CDR2 YENEEA. The CDR3 sequence is 15 residues long. The junction had 12 bases not matched to a gene; V was cut back by 5 bases and J by 5 bases. The CDR3 loop is CASSPRGAAGDEQYF. The CDR3 DNA sequence: TGTGCCAGCAGCCCTAGAGGGGCCGCGGGAGACGAGCAGTACTTC.

This clonotype has a count of ten or more. The chain has TRBV6-1 and TRBJ2-7, with 12 bases fitting TRBD1. Germline V lookup: CDR1 MNHNS, CDR2 SASEGT. The CDR3 is 18 residues long. Unmatched junction bases numbered 11, after V lost 2 bases and J lost 3 bases. CDR3 DNA sequence: TGTGCCAGCAGTGAACGACCGCCCGGGACAGGGGGCAACTACGAGCAGTACTTC. Its protein product is CASSERPPGTGGNYEQYF.

The rearrangement uses TRBV7-2 and TRBJ2-1; D ambiguous. Per germline, CDR1 SGHTA and CDR2 FQGNSA. The CDR3 is 13 residues long. V lost 1 base and J lost 10, with 11 bases in between. CDR3 nucleotides: TGTGCCAGCAGCTTAGGGGTCCCGGTGGAGCAGTTCTTC. It is translated as CASSLGVPVEQFF.

This clonotype was seen many times. The gene calls are TRBV20-1 and TRBJ2-1, with 11 bases identical to TRBD2. The V segment lost 0 bases and the J segment 8 bases; nucleotides outside the gene matches: 9. The V gene's germline CDR1 is DFQATT and CDR2 SNEGSKA (reference sequence). This CDR3 is built from 16 residues. DNA of the CDR3: TGCAGTGCTAGAGATGTGACTAGCGGGATTCTCGATGAGCAGTTCTTC. Translated: CSARDVTSGILDEQFF.

This clonotype has a handful of counts. The V call is TRBV7-9, the J call TRBJ1-4; D unresolved. The CDR3 is 14 amino acids. The V and J ends lost 4 bases and 7 bases respectively, with 13 bases between them. In germline, CDR1 is SEHNR, CDR2 FQNEAQ (reference sequence). The CDR3 protein is CASSSQVSGEKLFF. For the CDR3, the DNA is TGTGCCAGCAGCTCCCAGGTGTCTGGTGAAAAACTGTTTTTT.

CDR3 residues: CASSLGNSHTEAFF. CDR3 DNA sequence: TGTGCCAGCAGCTTAGGTAACAGCCACACTGAAGCTTTCTTT. The chain combines TRBV7-8 with TRBJ1-1; D unresolved. The V gene's germline CDR1 is SGHVS and CDR2 FQNEAQ. This CDR3 region has 14 residues. Trimming removed 1 base at V and 3 bases at J, with 9 bases between. Full variable domain (missing parts from reference TRBV7-8 and TRBJ1-1): GAGVSQSPRYKVAKRGQDVALRCDPISGHVSLFWYQQALGQGPEFLTYFQNEAQLDKSGLPSDRFFAERPEGSVSTLKIQRTQQEDSAVYLCASSLGNSHTEAFFGQGTRLTVV.

This clonotype was recorded once. This chain connects TRBV11-2 to TRBJ2-2; 10 nucleotides align to TRBD2. The CDR3 sequence is 17 residues long. J was trimmed by 6 bases and V by 5 bases; bases with no gene match: 12. Germline V CDR1 and CDR2: SGHAT, FQNNGV. The CDR3 loop is CASSPGGLAGVAGELFF. DNA of the CDR3: TGTGCCAGCAGCCCCGGCGGGCTAGCGGGAGTAGCCGGGGAGCTGTTTTTT. Drawing the rest from reference TRBV11-2 and TRBJ2-2, the complete variable domain is EAGVAQSPRYKIIEKRQSVAFWCNPISGHATLYWYQQILGQGPKLLIQFQNNGVVDDSQLPKDRFSAERLKGVDSTLKIQPAKLEDSAVYLCASSPGGLAGVAGELFFGEGSRLTVL.

The chain carries TRBV11-2 and TRBJ2-2; D is unclear. The CDR3 is made up of 17 amino acids. Between the trimmed V and J ends, which lost 1 base and 3 bases, there was a span of 15 bases. Looked up from germline, CDR1 is SGHAT and CDR2 is FQNNGV. CDR3 nucleotide sequence: TGTGCCAGCAGCTTAGGGCTCCCATTAACGGACACCGGGGAGCTGTTTTTT. It yields the protein CASSLGLPLTDTGELFF.

V is TRBV24-1 and J is TRBJ2-7; possibly TRBD1 for D (6 bases). The germline V gene has CDR1 KGHDR and CDR2 SFDVKD. The CDR3 is made up of 17 amino acids. Trimming stripped 5 bases from V and 2 bases from J, with 21 bases between. The CDR3, as DNA: TGTGCCACCAGTGCTTCTGAGGGCAGGGGCCCTACCTACGAGCAGTACTTC. It specifies CATSASEGRGPTYEQYF.

The DNA of the CDR3 is TGCAGTGCCCCATCAGGGATGGAGACAGATACGCAGTATTTT. It yields the protein CSAPSGMETDTQYF. The chain links TRBV20-1 to TRBJ2-3; D might be TRBD1 (5 bases). Germline CDR1 reads DFQATT; CDR2 reads SNEGSKA (reference sequence). V was trimmed by 6 bases and J by 3 bases, leaving 16 bases between them. The CDR3 extends over 14 amino acids.

This clonotype was picked up many times. This chain connects TRBV29-1 to TRBJ1-1; 7 positions agree with TRBD1. CDR1 SQVTM and CDR2 ANQGSEA come from the germline V gene. V shed 6 bases and J 3 bases; nucleotides not matched to a gene: 4. There are 12 residues in the CDR3. This CDR3 reads CSVNRGDTEAFF. CDR3 bases: TGCAGCGTAAACAGGGGTGACACTGAAGCTTTCTTT.

This clonotype was seen a few times. V usage is TRBV20-1 and J usage is TRBJ2-3; 14 bases agree with TRBD2. V gave up 5 bases and J gave up 9 bases; unmatched junction bases: 7. Germline V gene lookup returns CDR1 DFQATT and CDR2 SNEGSKA (reference sequence). CDR3 length equals 14 residues. CDR3 sequence: CSAPGTSGRDTQYF. CDR3 DNA: TGCAGTGCTCCCGGGACTAGCGGGAGAGACACGCAGTATTTT.